This TCR beta chain was recorded in a study of blood T cell repertoires in COVID-19. Method: immunoSEQ multiplex PCR; TCRdb's copy keeps in-frame clones and lacks some. The data contain about 80,000 clones, 80% to 90% of them singletons. The CDR3 has 12 residues. V shed 3 bases and J shed 7 bases, with 12 bases lying between them. Germline assignment: CDR1 DFQATT and CDR2 SNEGSKA (reference sequence). J is TRBJ1-2 and V is TRBV20-1; D ambiguous. The clonotype comes from a man older than 75 with active or convalescent COVID-19. Material: peripheral blood. In nucleotides, the CDR3 is TGCAGTGCTAGTCCATCTGAGGCTGGCTACACCTTC. This encodes CSASPSEAGYTF.